The T cell receptor (beta chain) described here comes from a study of T cells after posttransplantation cyclophosphamide. The study's findings and limits: Recipient CMV seropositivity and CMV reactivation strongly tracked TRB clonality. Later post-transplant blood repertoires were often dominated by donor CD8+ memory clones. TRB overlap between skin or GI tissue T cells and blood was limited.

The CDR3 is made up of 15 amino acids. Trimming left V 2 bases short and J 2 bases short, with 14 bases between. Looked up from germline, CDR1 is SGHDT and CDR2 is YYEEEE. Repertoires were generated with immunoSEQ multiplex PCR, while TCRdb's copy carries only in-frame clones and drops some. The repertoire has 34,000 or so clones, none seen only once; the ten largest take 5.5% to 8.5%. This clone was seen ten or more times. What it binds is not known. Peripheral blood was collected from the related graft donor on the marrow donation day. This sequence originates from a woman in her forties or fifties in good health and a related stem cell transplant donor. The sequencing sample was made of PBMCs. The chain is built from TRBV5-6 and TRBJ2-7; possibly TRBD1 for D (6 bases). CDR3 nucleotides: TGTGCCAGCAGCTTCCTCAGGGGAGTAACCTACGAGCAGTACTTC. Amino acid sequence: CASSFLRGVTYEQYF.